A selection of T cell receptor beta chains follows, all from one sample in a study of post-analysis software for immune sequencing data. TCRdb redid the calling of the PCR reads with MiXCR, one entry per CDR3 protein. The data show a few hundred thousand distinct CDR3 sequences, less than 45% seen once. Source material: blood. The receptors derive from a girl aged 10 to 17 with multiple sclerosis. The CDR3 runs from the conserved cysteine through the conserved F or W. D genes are given only for firm matches. Clone size is shown for a subset of rows, as once, few, many or a class of expanded clone.

CDR3 protein,CDR3 DNA,J gene,V gene,D gene,clone size
CSGTVKQGSPEQFF,TGCAGCGGCACAGTCAAACAGGGGTCCCCTGAGCAGTTCTTC,TRBJ2-1,TRBV29-1,TRBD1,few
CASSERTGGTEAFF,TGTGCCAGCAGTGAGCGGACAGGGGGCACTGAAGCTTTCTTT,TRBJ1-1,TRBV6-6,TRBD1,few
CASGSLSNEQFF,TGTGCCAGCGGGAGCTTGTCCAATGAGCAGTTCTTC,TRBJ2-1,TRBV28,-,few
CTAGPLYNEQFF,TGCACCGCCGGTCCACTGTACAATGAGCAGTTCTTC,TRBJ2-1,TRBV29-1,-,-
CASSLRQGASNQPQHF,TGTGCCAGCAGTTTACGACAGGGGGCTAGCAATCAGCCCCAGCATTTT,TRBJ1-5,TRBV12-3/TRBV12-4,TRBD1,few
CASSLASKNIQYF,TGTGCCAGCAGTTTGGCGAGCAAAAACATTCAGTACTTC,TRBJ2-4,TRBV28,-,-
CSASYSSYNSPLHF,TGCAGTGCTAGTTACAGCTCCTATAATTCACCCCTCCACTTT,TRBJ1-6,TRBV20-1,-,-
CAIKTGLTEAFF,TGTGCCATCAAAACAGGGCTCACTGAAGCTTTCTTT,TRBJ1-1,TRBV10-3,-,-
CSAREGREVEKRFF,TGCAGTGCTAGAGAAGGGAGGGAGGTGGAAAAACGGTTTTTT,TRBJ1-4,TRBV20-1,-,-
CASSNDRGRPDTEAFF,TGTGCCAGCAGCAACGACAGGGGGCGCCCGGACACTGAAGCTTTCTTT,TRBJ1-1,TRBV12-3/TRBV12-4,TRBD1,-
CASSLPGRGADTQYF,TGTGCCAGCAGCCTACCGGGGAGGGGCGCAGATACGCAGTATTTT,TRBJ2-3,TRBV3-1,TRBD2,-
CASQRLGLATETQYF,TGTGCCAGCCAGCGACTGGGACTAGCGACAGAGACCCAGTACTTC,TRBJ2-5,TRBV27,TRBD2,few
CASSRDSYNEQFF,TGTGCCAGCAGTAGGGACAGCTACAATGAGCAGTTCTTC,TRBJ2-1,TRBV27,TRBD1,few
CSASILIGRDTQYF,TGCAGTGCTAGCATACTGATCGGACGAGATACGCAGTATTTT,TRBJ2-3,TRBV20-1,-,-
CASSQSSRETQYF,TGTGCCAGCAGCCAAAGCTCCCGGGAGACCCAGTACTTC,TRBJ2-5,TRBV4-2,-,-
CASSLLSGITYEQYF,TGTGCCAGCAGTCTCCTTAGCGGAATTACCTACGAGCAGTACTTC,TRBJ2-7,TRBV28,-,-
CSVDRGKGGTEAFF,TGCAGCGTTGATCGGGGGAAGGGGGGCACTGAAGCTTTCTTT,TRBJ1-1,TRBV29-1,-,few
CASRKTGQTYEQYF,TGTGCCAGCAGGAAGACCGGACAGACCTACGAGCAGTACTTC,TRBJ2-7,TRBV12-3/TRBV12-4,-,few
CASSGRGASQETQYF,TGTGCCAGCAGCGGCCGGGGGGCCTCACAAGAGACCCAGTACTTC,TRBJ2-5,TRBV7-2,-,-
CASSERDHWETQYF,TGCGCCAGCAGTGAAAGGGATCACTGGGAGACCCAGTACTTC,TRBJ2-5,TRBV5-1,-,few
CAISAQPRDRPYEQYF,TGTGCCATCAGTGCCCAACCCCGGGACAGACCCTACGAGCAGTACTTC,TRBJ2-7,TRBV10-3,TRBD1,-
CASSATSGRAAEQFF,TGTGCCAGCAGCGCCACTAGCGGGAGGGCCGCTGAGCAGTTCTTC,TRBJ2-1,TRBV12-3/TRBV12-4,TRBD2,-
CASIKPGSEDEQFF,TGTGCCAGCATCAAACCGGGGAGTGAGGATGAGCAGTTCTTC,TRBJ2-1,TRBV28,-,-
CASRGLRDRPYNEQFF,TGTGCCAGCAGGGGACTTCGGGACAGGCCCTACAATGAGCAGTTCTTC,TRBJ2-1,TRBV6-6,TRBD1,-
CASSPQRVDTQYF,TGTGCCAGCAGCCCACAAAGGGTAGATACGCAGTATTTT,TRBJ2-3,TRBV9,-,few
CASSPGSSGRETQYF,TGCGCCAGCAGCCCTGGGTCTAGCGGGAGGGAGACCCAGTACTTC,TRBJ2-5,TRBV5-1,TRBD2,-
CASSQGAQDEQYF,TGTGCCAGCAGCCAGGGGGCACAGGACGAGCAGTACTTC,TRBJ2-7,TRBV4-2,-,-
CATSRLPSGSTDTQYF,TGTGCCACCAGCAGGCTTCCTAGCGGGAGCACAGATACGCAGTATTTT,TRBJ2-3,TRBV15,TRBD2,-
CASRQSGSSYEQYF,TGTGCCAGCAGACAGAGCGGGAGCTCCTACGAGCAGTACTTC,TRBJ2-7,TRBV12-3/TRBV12-4,TRBD2,few
CASSQDLSANEQFF,TGTGCCAGCAGCCAAGATTTGAGCGCCAATGAGCAGTTCTTC,TRBJ2-1,TRBV3-1,-,-
CSATQGLEQFF,TGCAGTGCCACACAGGGGCTTGAGCAGTTCTTC,TRBJ2-1,TRBV20-1,TRBD1,few
CASSLGGAIADTQYF,TGTGCCAGCAGTTTAGGAGGGGCGATCGCAGATACGCAGTATTTT,TRBJ2-3,TRBV12-3/TRBV12-4,-,-
CASSMGTAENTEAFF,TGTGCCAGTAGTATGGGGACAGCGGAGAACACTGAAGCTTTCTTT,TRBJ1-1,TRBV19,TRBD1,-
CASSQPGTAGYTF,TGTGCCAGCAGCCAACCCGGGACAGCTGGCTACACCTTC,TRBJ1-2,TRBV4-2,TRBD1,-
CASSPFEEIYPLTYTF,TGTGCCAGCAGCCCTTTTGAAGAGATCTATCCCCTGACCTACACCTTC,TRBJ1-2,TRBV28,-,-
CASSYLTGNYEQYF,TGTGCCAGCAGTTACCTAACAGGGAACTACGAGCAGTACTTC,TRBJ2-7,TRBV6-5,-,-
CSALPAGGHGANALTF,TGCAGTGCGCTCCCAGCGGGAGGGCATGGGGCCAACGCCCTGACTTTC,TRBJ2-6,TRBV20-1,TRBD2,-
CASSHQGVQETQYF,TGTGCCAGCAGCCATCAGGGGGTCCAAGAGACCCAGTACTTC,TRBJ2-5,TRBV7-8,TRBD1,-
CASSDRRNQPQHF,TGTGCCAGCAGCGATAGGAGGAATCAGCCCCAGCATTTT,TRBJ1-5,TRBV28,-,-
CASGVSGANVLTF,TGTGCCTCAGGGGTAAGCGGGGCCAACGTCCTGACTTTC,TRBJ2-6,TRBV11-3,-,-
CASSLGAETGELFF,TGCGCCAGCAGCTTGGGGGCGGAGACCGGGGAGCTGTTTTTT,TRBJ2-2,TRBV5-1,-,-